Listed below are T cell receptor beta chains from one sample, sequenced in a study of T cell responses to AZD1222 COVID-19 vaccine. Clones were sequenced by immunoSEQ multiplex PCR, and TCRdb holds only the in-frame ones, with some missing. Here the sample spans 130,000 to 150,000 clones, approximately 89% being singletons. The sample consisted of peripheral blood, taken on day 0 of AZD1222 vaccination. The receptor set was obtained from an adult in good health. Each CDR3 is given with its conserved first and last residue. A D gene is named only where the DNA matches it firmly. Clone size is shown for a subset of rows, as once, few, many or a class of expanded clone.

d_call	v_call	clone_size	j_call	cdr3_aa	cdr3_nt
TRBD1	TRBV4-1	-	TRBJ1-1	CASSQDATGVGAFF	TGCGCCAGCAGCCAAGATGCCACAGGGGTTGGAGCTTTCTTT
TRBD1	TRBV2	few	TRBJ2-7	CASSLGTGGYEQYF	TGTGCCAGCAGTCTCGGGACAGGGGGCTACGAGCAGTACTTC
-	TRBV2	-	TRBJ1-4	CASRTQGTTNEKLFF	TGTGCCAGCAGGACCCAGGGGACAACTAATGAAAAACTGTTTTTT
TRBD2	TRBV6-5	once	TRBJ2-7	CASRGDLGSYEQYF	TGTGCCAGCCGGGGGGATTTAGGCTCCTACGAGCAGTACTTC
-	TRBV7-2	-	TRBJ1-4	CASSRRLATNEKLFF	TGTGCCAGCAGCCGCCGCCTTGCAACTAATGAAAAACTGTTTTTT
TRBD1	TRBV19	-	TRBJ1-1	CASSMGTGETEAFF	TGTGCCAGTAGTATGGGGACAGGGGAAACTGAAGCTTTCTTT
-	TRBV12-3/TRBV12-4	-	TRBJ1-1	CASSLPRGEAFF	TGTGCCAGCAGCTTGCCCAGAGGTGAAGCTTTCTTT
TRBD2	TRBV14	-	TRBJ2-1	CASSPLEGLAGPNEQFF	TGTGCCAGCAGCCCGCTGGAGGGACTAGCGGGCCCCAATGAGCAGTTCTTC
TRBD2	TRBV24-1	-	TRBJ2-1	CATSEGTSGYYNEQFF	TGTGCCACCAGTGAGGGGACTAGCGGTTATTACAATGAGCAGTTCTTC
TRBD2	TRBV7-7	-	TRBJ2-5	CASSPIGGAGETQYF	TGTGCCAGCAGTCCCATCGGGGGGGCCGGTGAGACCCAGTACTTC
-	TRBV5-1	few	TRBJ2-7	CASSPRDMGFSYEQYF	TGCGCCAGCAGCCCGAGGGATATGGGATTCTCCTACGAGCAGTACTTC
-	TRBV19	-	TRBJ1-2	CASNSYSHGANYGYTF	TGTGCCAGTAACTCCTATTCCCACGGCGCTAACTATGGCTACACCTTC
-	TRBV11-3	-	TRBJ1-1	CASSSPPDRRVNTEAFF	TGTGCCAGCAGCTCCCCCCCGGACAGACGGGTGAACACTGAAGCTTTCTTT
-	TRBV28	-	TRBJ2-5	CASSLPREDQYF	TGTGCCAGCAGTTTACCCAGGGAGGACCAGTACTTC
-	TRBV20-1	-	TRBJ2-1	CSASPVHNEQFF	TGCAGTGCTAGTCCCGTGCACAATGAGCAGTTCTTC
TRBD1	TRBV2	-	TRBJ1-4	CASSQGTAEKLFF	TGTGCCAGCAGTCAGGGGACAGCTGAAAAACTGTTTTTT
-	TRBV14	-	TRBJ1-1	CASSQLGFWVDTEAFF	TGTGCCAGCAGCCAATTGGGGTTCTGGGTGGACACTGAAGCTTTCTTT
-	TRBV18	-	TRBJ1-1	CAVAIGQNTEAFF	TGTGCCGTTGCCATCGGGCAGAACACTGAAGCTTTCTTT
-	TRBV28	-	TRBJ1-2	CASSIEEGYGYTF	TGTGCCAGCAGTATCGAAGAAGGGTATGGCTACACCTTC
-	TRBV7-2	-	TRBJ1-3	CASSFGSGSSGNTIYF	TGTGCCAGCAGCTTTGGGTCGGGGAGCTCTGGAAACACCATATATTTT
TRBD1	TRBV7-2	-	TRBJ2-7	CASSSGRTGATPTYEQYF	TGTGCCAGCAGCTCCGGGCGGACAGGGGCGACACCAACCTACGAGCAGTACTTC
-	TRBV6-2/TRBV6-3	few	TRBJ1-5	CASSRGGLARFQPQHF	TGTGCCAGCAGTCGGGGGGGGTTAGCGAGGTTTCAGCCCCAGCATTTT
TRBD1	TRBV5-1	-	TRBJ2-3	CASSLAVGTGLADTQYF	TGCGCCAGCAGCTTGGCTGTCGGGACAGGGCTGGCAGATACGCAGTATTTT
-	TRBV7-2	-	TRBJ2-1	CASRPDRGYNEQFF	TGTGCCAGCAGACCTGATCGGGGTTACAATGAGCAGTTCTTC
-	TRBV6-2/TRBV6-3	-	TRBJ2-1	CASSSAGAGYNEQFF	TGTGCCAGCAGTTCAGCCGGGGCAGGCTACAATGAGCAGTTCTTC
-	TRBV11-3	-	TRBJ2-2	CASSFGRRGRTGELFF	TGTGCCAGCAGCTTCGGCCGCAGGGGCCGGACCGGGGAGCTGTTTTTT
TRBD1	TRBV4-1	once	TRBJ1-5	CASSQQGQLRPQHF	TGCGCCAGCAGCCAACAGGGACAGCTCCGGCCCCAGCATTTT
-	TRBV5-1	-	TRBJ1-1	CASSRGPEAFF	TGCGCCAGCAGCCGTGGACCTGAAGCTTTCTTT
-	TRBV2	-	TRBJ1-4	CASNRDSSNEKLFF	TGTGCCAGCAACAGAGACAGCTCTAATGAAAAACTGTTTTTT